The 8 T cell receptor beta chains given below trace back to one sample, sequenced in a study of blood T cells in healthy people across ages. Through a sample-barcoded 5' primer and a J-beta primer mix, a second PCR was run for roughly 6 to 11 cycles. TCRdb reprocessed the 5' RACE reads with MiXCR, giving one entry per CDR3 protein. Of under 700,000 distinct CDR3 sequences listed, about 24% are singletons. The data were also submitted as part of a second study, on T cells of mothers and their children.

The sample comprised blood. These receptors came from a boy aged 5-17 years in good health.

The chain couples TRBV29-1 to TRBJ2-2, with 7 bases identical to TRBD1. J gave up 4 bases and V 4 bases, and 6 bases lay outside the gene matches. This CDR3 is 14 amino acids long. Germline V CDR1 and CDR2: SQVTM, ANQGSEA. CDR3 loop: CSVGGQAATGELFF. In DNA, the CDR3 is TGCAGCGTTGGAGGACAGGCCGCCACCGGGGAGCTGTTTTTT.

Concerning this clonotype itself: Relative to the germline gene, one junction end is altered; a read error may explain this. The chain links TRBV2 to TRBJ2-5; D is unclear. The V gene's germline CDR1 is SNHLY and CDR2 FYNNEI. CDR3 length equals 15 residues. The CDR3: CASGDVSYGRETQYF. The CDR3 nucleotides are TGTGCCAGCGGTGATGTTTCATACGGCAGAGAGACCCAGTACTTC.

This clonotype occurred a few times. This rearrangement joins TRBV4-3 to TRBJ2-3; 10 bases fit TRBD2. Germline CDR1 LGHNA, CDR2 YSLEER. V lost 1 base and J lost 1; bases outside the gene matches: 14. CDR3 length: 20 amino acids. DNA for the CDR3: TGCGCCAGCAGCCAAGTCCAAAAAAGCGGGAGGGCCTCCGGCACAGATACGCAGTATTTT. Translation: CASSQVQKSGRASGTDTQYF.

The rearrangement joins TRBV6-5 to TRBJ2-5; D tentatively fits TRBD1 or TRBD2 (5 bases each). CDR3 size: 13 residues. Trimming stripped 4 bases from V and 7 bases from J, with 13 bases between. Per germline, CDR1 MNHEY and CDR2 SVGAGI. In nucleotides, the CDR3 is TGTGCCAGCAGTTCAGCTCCTGGGGGGACCCAGTACTTC. Protein product: CASSSAPGGTQYF.

This clonotype was picked up a small number of times. The genes are TRBV19 and TRBJ2-5; 10 nucleotides match TRBD1. V was clipped by 4 bases and J by 1 base; unmatched bases: 3. This CDR3 is built from 15 residues. Germline CDR1 is LNHDA and CDR2 is SQIVND (reference sequence). CDR3 bases: TGTGCCAGTAGTAGGGGACAGGGGCTCCAAGAGACCCAGTACTTC. Its protein is CASSRGQGLQETQYF.

This clonotype was observed a handful of times. This chain joins TRBV7-9 and TRBJ2-1, with unresolved D. The CDR3 extends over 15 amino acids. In germline, CDR1 is SEHNR, CDR2 FQNEAQ (reference sequence). Trimming removed 3 bases at V and 5 bases at J, with 14 bases between. CDR3 in DNA: TGTGCCAGCAGCTTCTCTTCACTACCCAACAATGAGCAGTTCTTC. This codes for CASSFSSLPNNEQFF.

This chain joins TRBV29-1 and TRBJ2-7, with 10 bases matching TRBD1. The CDR3 is made up of 13 amino acids. V was clipped by 5 bases and J by 4 bases; unmatched bases: 5. Germline loops: CDR1 SQVTM, CDR2 ANQGSEA. The CDR3 region has the DNA TGCAGCGTTAAACGACAGGGGGCATACGAGCAGTACTTC. Residues: CSVKRQGAYEQYF.

The gene calls are TRBV6-1 and TRBJ1-1; D unresolved. There are 12 residues in the CDR3. Germline V gives CDR1 MNHNS, CDR2 SASEGT. Trimming removed 5 bases at V and 0 bases at J, with 4 bases between. The CDR3: CASSKMNTEAFF. DNA of the CDR3: TGTGCCAGCAGTAAGATGAACACTGAAGCTTTCTTT.